This T cell receptor (beta chain) was obtained from a study of monozygotic twins with inflammatory bowel disease. Findings and limits, study-wide: There was no way to distinguish the different T cell subtypes. Some repertoire variability may stem from patients' differing immunosuppressive treatments.

Notes on this clonotype: Its antigen is currently unknown.

TCRdb processed the 5' RACE reads again and assigns one entry to each CDR3 protein, with no DNA. The repertoire table contains nearly 450,000 distinct CDR3 sequences. This clonotype was sampled from a human donor with ulcerative colitis or Crohn's disease, or a healthy co-twin of an affected twin (not recorded which). Sequencing was done on a sample of blood.

CDR3 residues: CSVESAYEQYF. This chain joins TRBV29-1 and TRBJ2-7. Germline V gives CDR1 SQVTM, CDR2 ANQGSEA. This CDR3 is 11 amino acids long.